The source of this T cell receptor (beta chain) is a study of blood T cells in healthy people across ages (dated by TCRdb to between 2014 and 2017). Regarding the study in general: In model experiments, roughly one uniquely barcoded TCR beta cDNA molecule per two T cells was captured by template switching. To avoid experimental bias, donors of different ages were distributed randomly across sequencing lanes. Age-related changes in TCR beta repertoire diversity were measured in the study by deep sequencing normalized with unique cDNA molecular identifiers. The donors were split into four age groups: young (average about 15 years), middle-aged (roughly 40), aged (more than 55) and long-lived (approximately 80). The study analyzed two additional independent replicas of 1 million unique cDNA reads from the same blood draw for two donors, one aged 18 to 30 and one aged 80 or older. What the research found in general, with its limitations: Because the CMV infection status of the donors was unknown, age-related changes in expanded clonotypes may potentially have been confounded. As age increased, observed TCR beta diversity per million T cells dropped in a roughly linear way, and a significant reduction was already evident by age about 40. Bulk unsorted PBMC profiling prevented conclusive comparison of naive and antigen-experienced compartments. Compared with the aged group, more naive CD4+ T cells, fewer expanded clones and increased TCR diversity were shown by the long-lived group, suggesting age selection. Estimates of total diversity based on one million sequenced T cells were regarded as lower bounds and as underestimates. There was a strong correlation between observed TCR beta diversity and the percentage of naive T cells measured by flow cytometry.

Systemically healthy Caucasian individuals from Russia, some 40 in total and aged about 6 to 100 years, were included as donors. Ten milliliters of peripheral blood were drawn from each donor into EDTA-treated Vacutainer tubes. PBMCs were isolated by Ficoll-Paque density-gradient centrifugation, with at least 6 million obtained per sample. Trizol reagent was used to extract total RNA from the PBMCs, yielding at least 5.5 micrograms per sample. Naive CD45RAhigh/CD27high T cell percentages were measured by flow cytometry on a PBMC aliquot from every donor. The CDR3 sequence holds 18 residues, the cysteine and phenylalanine included. The entry retains the CDR3 DNA only, 54 bases that are in frame from base 1. Taken from the germline V gene (reference sequence), the CDR1 and CDR2 loops are MNHEY and SMNVEV. V trim: 5 bases; J trim: 0 bases; unmatched bases: 5. On this clonotype: What this receptor recognizes is not known. Per-base quality was not reported, and no clone a single base away is much larger than it.

The library was made by 5' RACE. The sequencer listed for this sample is Illumina HiSeq 2500. The second PCR ran for roughly 6 to 11 cycles and used a J-beta primer mix along with a sample-barcoded 5' primer. A template-switch 5' adaptor carrying 12 random nucleotides introduced a unique molecular identifier onto each TCR beta cDNA molecule. At least 2.5 million CDR3-containing paired-end reads were obtained from each sample. First-strand cDNA synthesis was performed from all RNA using the Mint cDNA synthesis kit, with priming by a TRBC-specific oligonucleotide. All cDNA was treated with uracil-DNA glycosylase and then went through a first 18-cycle PCR with the universal primers M1SS and BC2_uni_R. The authors processed their data as follows. For normalization, 1 million high-quality reads, each with a distinct molecular identifier, were randomly selected from each sample. Reads with shared molecular identifiers were discarded instead of being binned into consensus sequences. CDR3 identification, clonotype clustering and error correction used MiTCR with a Q25 quality threshold and the strictest error-elimination algorithm. Lower-bound total TCR beta diversity was estimated with a nonparametric unseen species model using Euler transformation. TCRdb handled the public reads itself, with Q25 trimming in fastp and clone calling in MiXCR, and kept productive beta chains. Under each unique CDR3 protein, matching rows form one entry showing the most common genes and DNA. TCRdb's processing, not the authors' own work, is the source of the V and J calls. Here the sample has approximately 810,000 distinct CDR3 sequences; around 36% occur a single time. Over 10% of the sample lies in the top ten.

Input material: blood. The chain joins TRBV27 to TRBJ2-3, with 16 junctional bases fitting TRBD2. The sequence derives from a man aged 18 to 30 in good health. The CDR3: CASSPGTSGGASTDTQYF. The nucleotides read TGTGCCAGCAGTCCCGGGACTAGCGGGGGGGCCAGCACAGATACGCAGTATTTT.